This paragraph covers one T cell receptor beta chain sequence. Its antigen is undetermined. CDR3 length: 18 residues. This sample was taken from a study of cytomegalovirus exposure and HLA in healthy donors. Regarding the study as a whole: Later work found that TCR association rates differed between HLA loci; DRB1 had the most and HLA-C the fewest.

The donors gave bone marrow, and they were healthy. This PCR relied on a set of 60 Vbeta primers and 13 Jbeta primers. Profiled with immunoSEQ multiplex PCR; TCRdb holds only in-frame clones, not every one. Among some 200,000 clones listed, roughly four fifths were seen once. Input material: PBMCs. The origin of this receptor is a girl aged 2 to 10 in good health and CMV-seronegative. The chain has TRBV21-1 and TRBJ2-1; the D call of TRBD1 is as the table states it, not checked on the DNA. TRBV21-1 represents a pseudogene. CDR3 sequence (DNA): TGTGCCAGCAGCAGAGGTACAGGGTATTCGGTGCCCTACAATGAGCAGTTCTTC. It codes for CASSRGTGYSVPYNEQFF.